The 14 T cell receptor beta chains reported below all come from one sample, sequenced in a study of post-analysis software for immune sequencing data. Each TCR beta cDNA library carried unique molecular identifiers. One entry per CDR3 protein, called by TCRdb with MiXCR from the PCR reads. The data show 160,000 or so distinct CDR3 sequences, about 37% seen once. Specimen: blood, collected after autologous hematopoietic stem cell transplantation. The source of these receptors is a girl aged 10 to 17 with multiple sclerosis.

In this sample, this clonotype turned up a few times. At one of its ends the junction is not consistent with the germline gene, which may arise from a read error. This rearrangement joins TRBV20-1 to TRBJ1-2; possibly TRBD1 for D (6 bases). CDR1 and CDR2 (germline): DFQATT, SNEGSKA (reference sequence). The CDR3 consists of 12 residues. CDR3 residues: CSARGQTYGYTF. In DNA, the CDR3 is TGCAGTGCCAGAGGACAGACGTATGGCTACACCTTC.

A word on this clonotype: This could be a read error, since a much larger clone is one nucleotide away. The gene calls are TRBV10-3 and TRBJ2-1, with TRBD1 as a possible D gene (5 bases). Germline assignment: CDR1 ENHRY and CDR2 SYGVKD. The CDR3 runs 15 residues. CDR3 sequence (DNA): TGTGCCATCAGTGAGACGCCCGACAGCTACGATGAGCAGTTCTTC. Translation: CAISETPDSYDEQFF.

This clonotype was counted between two and nine times. The chain joins TRBV27 to TRBJ2-7; D perhaps matches TRBD1 (7 bases). This CDR3 is built from 13 residues. Trimming cost V 8 bases and J 3 bases, with 14 bases left between them. Germline-derived CDR1 and CDR2 are MNHEY and SMNVEV (reference sequence). CDR3 residues: CASGGGRDYEQYF. CDR3 nucleotides: TGTGCCAGCGGAGGGGGCAGGGACTACGAGCAGTACTTC.

The chain uses TRBV4-3 and TRBJ2-7, with 7 positions matching TRBD1. Germline CDR1 and CDR2: LGHNA and YSLEER. The CDR3 sequence is 15 residues long. After removal of 0 bases from V and 5 bases from J, the junction contained 7 bases not matched to a gene. The CDR3 loop is CASSQDREGQDEQYF. DNA for the CDR3: TGCGCCAGCAGCCAAGATCGGGAAGGACAGGACGAGCAGTACTTC.

This clonotype was detected only a few times. This chain links TRBV18 with TRBJ2-3; D gene unclear. This CDR3 is built from 12 residues. Trimming took 3 bases from V and 6 from J, leaving 7 bases between them. Germline V gene lookup returns CDR1 KGHSH and CDR2 LQKENI. The CDR3 nucleotides read TGTGCCAGCTCACCGTACCCGGATACGCAGTATTTT. Translation: CASSPYPDTQYF.

This clonotype was seen more than once but under ten times. The chain links TRBV30 to TRBJ1-6; tentatively, D is TRBD1 (6 bases). The CDR3 spans 15 residues. The ends were cut back, 0 bases at V and 9 bases at J, with 15 bases in the middle. Per germline, CDR1 GTSNPN and CDR2 SVGIG (reference sequence). This CDR3 reads CAWSVGGGLRSPLHF. The CDR3 nucleotides are TGTGCCTGGAGTGTCGGTGGGGGGCTTCGTTCACCCCTCCACTTT.

The genes are TRBV24-1 and TRBJ2-1; 11 nucleotides agree with TRBD1. CDR1 is KGHDR and CDR2 is SFDVKD in the germline V gene. This CDR3 region has 16 residues. Germline trimming cut 4 bases from V and 4 bases from J; bases unmatched to any gene: 5. The CDR3 bases are TGTGCCACCAGTGACTATGGACAGGGGGCTTACAATGAGCAGTTCTTC. Amino acids: CATSDYGQGAYNEQFF.

The V call is TRBV2, the J call TRBJ2-5, with D unclear. The DNA end favors TRBJ2-7, so the J call may be wrong. Germline V gene data show CDR1 as SNHLY and CDR2 as FYNNEI. CDR3 length equals 14 residues. CDR3 residues: CASSARLDLYEQYF. The CDR3 DNA reads TGTGCCAGCAGTGCCCGACTCGATCTCTACGAGCAGTACTTC.

This clonotype turned up a few times. The chain carries TRBV9 and TRBJ2-5, with 10 bases fitting TRBD2. The end of the DNA fits TRBJ2-7 better, so the J call may be wrong. This CDR3 is 16 amino acids long. CDR1 is SGDLS and CDR2 is YYNGEE in the germline V gene. The CDR3 region has the DNA TGTGCCAGCAGCGTAGATGCTAGCGGGAGTTTATACGAGCAGTACTTC. Translated, it gives CASSVDASGSLYEQYF.

This chain connects TRBV6-2 or TRBV6-3 to TRBJ1-1; TRBD1 is a possible D gene (5 bases). The length of the CDR3 is 13 residues. Germline CDR1 reads MNHEY; CDR2 reads SVGEGT. The V gene lost 7 bases and the J gene lost 8 bases, with 17 bases spanning the gap. CDR3 nucleotides: TGTGCCAGCACCAGGGCTATACTCGGCGAAGCTTTCTTT. It yields the protein CASTRAILGEAFF.

This clonotype has more than one count but fewer than ten. The V and J genes are TRBV5-1 and TRBJ1-1; tentatively, D is TRBD1 (5 bases). CDR3 length: 14 amino acids. Deletions cut 2 bases from V and 2 bases from J, with 10 bases between. Germline CDR1 is SGHRS and CDR2 is YFSETQ. The DNA of the CDR3 is TGCGCCAGCAGCTTAAGGGGTGACAACACTGAAGCTTTCTTT. Amino acid sequence: CASSLRGDNTEAFF.

V is TRBV6-1 and J is TRBJ1-1, with TRBD1 identical over 9 bases. The CDR3 extends over 15 amino acids. Germline V gene sequence: CDR1 MNHNS, CDR2 SASEGT. J lost 7 bases, V lost 5 bases, and 11 bases had no gene match. In DNA form, the CDR3 reads TGTGCCAGCAGTCCGGGACAGGGCCCATCCCGTGAAGCTTTCTTT. It encodes CASSPGQGPSREAFF.

This chain connects TRBV6-2 or TRBV6-3 to TRBJ1-5; D not resolved. The V end was cut by 0 bases, the J end by 5 bases, with 11 bases between. This CDR3 region has 15 residues. Germline assignment: CDR1 MNHEY and CDR2 SVGEGT. CDR3 loop: CASSYSFGDDQPQHF. CDR3 coding DNA: TGTGCCAGCAGTTACTCGTTCGGGGATGATCAGCCCCAGCATTTT.

The chain joins TRBV9 to TRBJ2-1; D tentatively fits TRBD1 or TRBD2 (5 bases each). The CDR3 is 14 residues long. The germline CDR1 and CDR2 sequences are SGDLS and YYNGEE. With 4 bases removed from V and 10 bases from J, the gap between germline ends came to 18 bases. This CDR3 is CASSLRSGSGEQFF. The CDR3 nucleotides are TGTGCCAGCAGCTTACGATCAGGGTCGGGGGAGCAGTTCTTC.